In its sample, the clone carrying this T cell receptor (beta chain) was seen a few times. The isolated RNA, all of it, was reverse transcribed, so expressed TCRB transcripts were what got sequenced. Produced via immunoSEQ multiplex PCR; TCRdb's table is partial and in-frame only. The sample records 300,000 to 350,000 clones, less than 9.5% being singletons. This sample stems from a study of beta chain features in type 1 diabetes. For the study at large: Sorted cell examination encompassed approximately 110 million cells across all samples.

V was pared by 2 bases and J by 4 bases, with 8 bases of the junction left unmatched. Germline lookup yields CDR1 SQVTM and CDR2 ANQGSEA. The CDR3 extends over 14 amino acids. The clonotype originates from a woman in her late teens or twenties in good health. Sequenced input: central memory CD4+ T cells from blood. The V call is TRBV29-1, the J call TRBJ2-7, with 7 bases aligning to TRBD1. CDR3 loop: CSVELDRVGYEQYF. CDR3 nucleotides: TGCAGCGTTGAACTCGACAGGGTGGGATACGAGCAGTACTTC.